The rows below give T cell receptor beta chains drawn from one sample of a study of cytomegalovirus exposure and HLA in healthy donors. Sequencing was performed with immunoSEQ multiplex PCR; in TCRdb, only in-frame clones are kept and a portion is missing. The sample shows just over 150,000 clones, approximately 84% of them seen only once. Material for sequencing was PBMCs. Receptors were obtained from a male donor in good health and CMV-seropositive. Both conserved end residues are trimmed from each CDR3.

CDR3 protein: ASSSLAGVAPDTQY
V gene: TRBV28

CDR3 protein: AWSASTGINQPQH
V gene: TRBV30

CDR3 protein: ASGERGTGELF
V gene: TRBV4-1

CDR3 protein: AVRQVNYEQY
V gene: TRBV21-1

CDR3 protein: ASSVVGGAYQSNEQF
V gene: TRBV9

CDR3 protein: ASSEVGLTNTEAF
V gene: TRBV6-1

CDR3 protein: ASSPRRRQETQY
V gene: TRBV7-2

CDR3 protein: ASSVGGGSPYEQY
V gene: TRBV9

CDR3 protein: AVGRGNEKLF
V gene: TRBV19

CDR3 protein: ASSLAQGGEAF
V gene: TRBV7-6

CDR3 protein: ASSLVGQRSSYNEQF
V gene: TRBV5-1

CDR3 protein: ASSLTGLDYGYT
V gene: TRBV5-1

CDR3 protein: ASSGPWGGRTEAF
V gene: TRBV9

CDR3 protein: ASSLRRELYEQY
V gene: TRBV7-8

CDR3 protein: ASSYDRRTEAF
V gene: TRBV6-6

CDR3 protein: ASSTGVNQPQH
V gene: TRBV4-1

CDR3 protein: ASSLETSGKQY
V gene: TRBV7-2

CDR3 protein: SVLRDTEYYEQY
V gene: TRBV29-1

CDR3 protein: ASSDGGTGGADTQY
V gene: TRBV6-4

CDR3 protein: ASSAGTYEQY
V gene: TRBV28

CDR3 protein: AWSSTSEAF
V gene: TRBV30

CDR3 protein: ASSLRREWNEQF
V gene: TRBV5-6

CDR3 protein: ASSPGKEQF
V gene: TRBV6-5

CDR3 protein: ASTGGGAGETQY
V gene: TRBV6-6

CDR3 protein: ASSVDRGTEAF
V gene: TRBV9

CDR3 protein: ASRLQERSEYGYT
V gene: TRBV6-5

CDR3 protein: SSSLGDIRDRANTGELF
V gene: TRBV7-9

CDR3 protein: ASSPLGGGNTGELF
V gene: TRBV18

CDR3 protein: SSSLIGTGVETQY
V gene: TRBV7-9

CDR3 protein: ASSRGQQETQY
V gene: TRBV2

CDR3 protein: ASSLQGAGGGYT
V gene: TRBV5-1

CDR3 protein: ASSSGGTVEQY
V gene: TRBV5-1

CDR3 protein: ASSLGRGSYEQY
V gene: TRBV5-4